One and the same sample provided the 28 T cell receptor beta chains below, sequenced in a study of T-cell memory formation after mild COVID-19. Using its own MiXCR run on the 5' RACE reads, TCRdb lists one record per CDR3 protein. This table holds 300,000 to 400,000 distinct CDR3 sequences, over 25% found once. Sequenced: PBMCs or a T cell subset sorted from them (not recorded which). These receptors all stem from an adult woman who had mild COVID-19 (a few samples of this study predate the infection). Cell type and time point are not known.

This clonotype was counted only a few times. The CDR3 nucleotides read TGTGCCAGCAGCCGTACTAGGCAGGGCTTTTTGGGTGAGCAGTACTTC. Residues: CASSRTRQGFLGEQYF. The chain carries TRBV2 and TRBJ2-7; D is tentatively TRBD1 or TRBD2 (5 bases each). Per the germline V gene, CDR1 is SNHLY and CDR2 is FYNNEI. The V and J ends lost 6 bases and 7 bases respectively, with 25 bases between them. The CDR3 runs 16 residues. Full variable domain (missing parts from reference TRBV2 and TRBJ2-7): EPEVTQTPSHQVTQMGQEVILRCVPISNHLYFYWYRQILGQKVEFLVSFYNNEISEKSEIFDDQFSVERPDGSNFTLKIRSTKLEDSAMYFCASSRTRQGFLGEQYFGPGTRLTVT.

Written as DNA, the CDR3 is TGCGCCAGCAGCCAAGATAGCACACCCGGCGAACTGTTTTTT. Protein sequence: CASSQDSTPGELFF. The chain joins TRBV4-1 to TRBJ1-4; unclear D gene. The CDR3 is made up of 14 amino acids. The ends were cut back, 0 bases at V and 12 bases at J, with 14 bases in the middle. Germline V gene data show CDR1 as MGHRA and CDR2 as YSYEKL.

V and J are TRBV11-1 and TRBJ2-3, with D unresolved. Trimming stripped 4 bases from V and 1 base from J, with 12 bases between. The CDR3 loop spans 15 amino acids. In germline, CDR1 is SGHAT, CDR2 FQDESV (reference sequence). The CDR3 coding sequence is TGTGCCAGCAGCTCCCAGATGGGCGGCACAGATACGCAGTATTTT. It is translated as CASSSQMGGTDTQYF.

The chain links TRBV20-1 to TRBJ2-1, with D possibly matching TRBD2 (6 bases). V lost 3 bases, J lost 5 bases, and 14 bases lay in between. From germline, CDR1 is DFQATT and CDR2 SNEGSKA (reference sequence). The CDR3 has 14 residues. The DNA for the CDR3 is TGCAGTGCTAGGTCCGGGGGTAGGGACAATGAGCAGTTCTTC. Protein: CSARSGGRDNEQFF.

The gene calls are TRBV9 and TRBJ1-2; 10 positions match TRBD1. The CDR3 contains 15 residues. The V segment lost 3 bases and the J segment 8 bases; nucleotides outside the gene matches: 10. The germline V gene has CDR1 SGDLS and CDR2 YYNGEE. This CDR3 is CASSAGDRGRRGYTF. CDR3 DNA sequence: TGTGCCAGCAGCGCAGGGGACAGGGGCCGACGGGGCTACACCTTC.

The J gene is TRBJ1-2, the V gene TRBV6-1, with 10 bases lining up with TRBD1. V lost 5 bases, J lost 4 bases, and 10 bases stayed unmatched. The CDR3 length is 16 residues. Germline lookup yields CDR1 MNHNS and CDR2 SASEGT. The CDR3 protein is CASSIRTGGPAYGYTF. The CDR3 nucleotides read TGTGCCAGCAGTATCCGGACAGGGGGTCCTGCCTATGGCTACACCTTC.

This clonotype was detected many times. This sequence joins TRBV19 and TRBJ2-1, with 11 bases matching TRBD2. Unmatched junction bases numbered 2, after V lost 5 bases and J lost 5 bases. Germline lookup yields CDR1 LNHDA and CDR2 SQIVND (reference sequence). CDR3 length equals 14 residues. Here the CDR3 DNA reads TGTGCCAGTAGTCTAGCGGGAGGTCACAATGAGCAGTTCTTC. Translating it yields CASSLAGGHNEQFF.

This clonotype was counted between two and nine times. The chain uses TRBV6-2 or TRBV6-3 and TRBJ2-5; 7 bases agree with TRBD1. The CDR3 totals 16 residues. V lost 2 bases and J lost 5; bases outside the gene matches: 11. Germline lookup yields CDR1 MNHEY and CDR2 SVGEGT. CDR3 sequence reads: CASSYHQGGAGETQYF. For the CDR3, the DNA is TGTGCCAGCAGTTACCACCAAGGGGGCGCCGGGGAGACCCAGTACTTC.

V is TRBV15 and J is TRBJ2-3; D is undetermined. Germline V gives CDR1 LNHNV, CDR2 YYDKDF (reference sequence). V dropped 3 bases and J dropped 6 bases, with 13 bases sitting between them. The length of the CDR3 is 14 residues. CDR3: CATSSGFLRDTQYF. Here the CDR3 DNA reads TGTGCCACCAGCAGTGGCTTCCTCCGGGATACGCAGTATTTT.

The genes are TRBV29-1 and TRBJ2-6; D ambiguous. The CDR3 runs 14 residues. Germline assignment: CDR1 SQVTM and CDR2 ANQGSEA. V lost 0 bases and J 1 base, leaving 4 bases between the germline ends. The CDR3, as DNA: TGCAGCGTTGAAGACATTTCTGGGGCCAACGTCCTGACTTTC. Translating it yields CSVEDISGANVLTF.

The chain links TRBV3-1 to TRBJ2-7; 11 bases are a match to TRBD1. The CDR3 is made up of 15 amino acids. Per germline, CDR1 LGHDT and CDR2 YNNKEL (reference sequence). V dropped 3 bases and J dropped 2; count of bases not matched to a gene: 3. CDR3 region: CASSHPGQGAYEQYF. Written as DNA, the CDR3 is TGTGCCAGCAGCCACCCGGGACAGGGGGCCTACGAGCAGTACTTC.

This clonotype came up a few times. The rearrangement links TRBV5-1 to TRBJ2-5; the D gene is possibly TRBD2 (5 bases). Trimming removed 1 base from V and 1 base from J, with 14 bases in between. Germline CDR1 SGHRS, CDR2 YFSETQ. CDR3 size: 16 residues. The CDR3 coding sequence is TGCGCCAGCAGCTTGCGATCGTCACTAGTCCAAGAGACCCAGTACTTC. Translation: CASSLRSSLVQETQYF.

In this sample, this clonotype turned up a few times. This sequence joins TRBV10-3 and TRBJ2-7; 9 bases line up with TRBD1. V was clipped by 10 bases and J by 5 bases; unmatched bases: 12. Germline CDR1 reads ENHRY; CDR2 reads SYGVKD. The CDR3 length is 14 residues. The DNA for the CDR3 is TGTGCCACCCGACCGGGACAGGGTCAAGACGAGCAGTACTTC. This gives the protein CATRPGQGQDEQYF.

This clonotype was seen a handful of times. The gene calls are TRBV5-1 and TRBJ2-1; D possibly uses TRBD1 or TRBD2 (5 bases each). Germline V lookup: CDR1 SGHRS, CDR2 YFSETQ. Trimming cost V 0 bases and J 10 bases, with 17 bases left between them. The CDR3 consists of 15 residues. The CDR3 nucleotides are TGCGCCAGCAGCTTGGTGGACATGAAGAGGGCCGAGCAGTTCTTC. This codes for CASSLVDMKRAEQFF.

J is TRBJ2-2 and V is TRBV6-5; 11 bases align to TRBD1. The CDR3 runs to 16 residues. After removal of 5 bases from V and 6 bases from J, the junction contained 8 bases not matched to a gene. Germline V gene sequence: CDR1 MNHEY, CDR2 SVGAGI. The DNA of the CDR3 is TGTGCCAGCAGTCCCGGACAGGGGGCCGTCCCCGGGGAGCTGTTTTTT. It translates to CASSPGQGAVPGELFF.

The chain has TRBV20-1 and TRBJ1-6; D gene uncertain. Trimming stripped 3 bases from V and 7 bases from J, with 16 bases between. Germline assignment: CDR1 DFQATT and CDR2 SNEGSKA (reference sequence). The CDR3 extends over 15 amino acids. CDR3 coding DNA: TGCAGTGCTAGTGCCCCCCGCAGCCAGAATTCACCCCTCCACTTT. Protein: CSASAPRSQNSPLHF.

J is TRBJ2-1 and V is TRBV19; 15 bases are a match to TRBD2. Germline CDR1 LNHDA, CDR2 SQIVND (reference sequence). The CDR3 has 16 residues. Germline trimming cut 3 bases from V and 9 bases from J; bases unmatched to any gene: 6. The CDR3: CASSIQGTSGGLEQFF. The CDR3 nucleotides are TGTGCCAGTAGTATTCAAGGGACTAGCGGGGGGCTTGAGCAGTTCTTC.

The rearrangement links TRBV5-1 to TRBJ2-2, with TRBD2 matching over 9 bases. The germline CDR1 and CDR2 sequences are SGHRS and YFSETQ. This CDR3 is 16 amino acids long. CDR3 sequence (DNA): TGCGCTCAGCAGTCGGCGGGGGGGCCGAACACCGGGGAGCTGTTTTTT. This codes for CAQQSAGGPNTGELFF.

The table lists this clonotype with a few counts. CDR3 sequence reads: CASRLGTRGANYGYTF. The CDR3 DNA follows: TGTGCCAGCAGACTCGGGACCAGGGGGGCTAACTATGGCTACACCTTC. The chain joins TRBV27 to TRBJ1-2, with 7 bases fitting TRBD1. Germline V gene sequence: CDR1 MNHEY, CDR2 SMNVEV (reference sequence). J was trimmed by 0 bases and V by 6 bases; bases with no gene match: 10. The CDR3 has 16 amino acids.

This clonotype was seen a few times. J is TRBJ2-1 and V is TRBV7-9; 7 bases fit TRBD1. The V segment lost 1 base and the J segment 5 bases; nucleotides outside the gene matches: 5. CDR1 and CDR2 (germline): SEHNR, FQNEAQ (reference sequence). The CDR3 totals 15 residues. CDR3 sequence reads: CASSLGRGNHNEQFF. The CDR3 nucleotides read TGTGCCAGCAGCTTAGGCAGGGGGAACCACAATGAGCAGTTCTTC.

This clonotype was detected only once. The CDR3 bases are TGCGCCAGCGTAGCGACACGGAATACGAACACCGGGGAGCTGTTTTTT. Translating gives CASVATRNTNTGELFF. The chain has TRBV5-1 and TRBJ2-2, with D perhaps matching TRBD2 (5 bases). Trimming cost V 7 bases and J 0 bases, with 16 bases left between them. This CDR3 is 16 amino acids long. In germline, CDR1 is SGHRS, CDR2 YFSETQ.

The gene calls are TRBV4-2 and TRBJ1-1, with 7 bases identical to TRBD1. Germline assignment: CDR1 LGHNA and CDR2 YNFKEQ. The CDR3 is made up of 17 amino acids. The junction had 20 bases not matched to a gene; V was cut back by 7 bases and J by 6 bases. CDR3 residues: CASTEEGNRGKNAEAFF. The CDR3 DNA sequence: TGTGCCAGCACCGAAGAGGGGAACAGGGGTAAGAATGCTGAAGCTTTCTTT.

In DNA form, the CDR3 reads TGCAGTGCTCCCTTAGCGGGGGGGAAGGGCGAGCAGTACTTC. It yields the protein CSAPLAGGKGEQYF. The chain combines TRBV20-1 with TRBJ2-7; 11 nucleotides agree with TRBD2. V shed 5 bases, J shed 6 bases, and the junction held 9 bases outside the gene matches. CDR1 is DFQATT, CDR2 SNEGSKA, per germline (reference sequence). The CDR3 is 14 residues long.

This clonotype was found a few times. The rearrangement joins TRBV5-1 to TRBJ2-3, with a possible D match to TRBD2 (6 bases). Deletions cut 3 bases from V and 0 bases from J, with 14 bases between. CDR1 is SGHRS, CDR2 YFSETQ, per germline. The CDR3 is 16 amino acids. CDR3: CASSSWEVSSTDTQYF. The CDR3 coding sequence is TGCGCCAGCAGCTCCTGGGAGGTGAGCAGCACAGATACGCAGTATTTT.

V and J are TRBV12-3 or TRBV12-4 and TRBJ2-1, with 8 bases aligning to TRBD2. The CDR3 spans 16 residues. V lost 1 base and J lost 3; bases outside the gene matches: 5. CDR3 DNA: TGTGCCAGCAGTTTAGACGGGGGGGCCATCTACAATGAGCAGTTCTTC. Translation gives CASSLDGGAIYNEQFF.

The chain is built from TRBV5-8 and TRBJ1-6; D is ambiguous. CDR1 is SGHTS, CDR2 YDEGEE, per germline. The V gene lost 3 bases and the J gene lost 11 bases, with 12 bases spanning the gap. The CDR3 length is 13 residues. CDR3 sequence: CASSYGPWAPLHF. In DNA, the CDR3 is TGTGCCAGCAGCTACGGACCGTGGGCACCCCTCCACTTT.

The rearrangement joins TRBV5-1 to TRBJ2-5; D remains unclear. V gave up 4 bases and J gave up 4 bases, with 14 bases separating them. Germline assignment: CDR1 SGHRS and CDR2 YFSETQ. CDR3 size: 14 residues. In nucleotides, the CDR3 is TGCGCCAGCAGCCGCGGCGTCTCGGGAGAGACCCAGTACTTC. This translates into CASSRGVSGETQYF.

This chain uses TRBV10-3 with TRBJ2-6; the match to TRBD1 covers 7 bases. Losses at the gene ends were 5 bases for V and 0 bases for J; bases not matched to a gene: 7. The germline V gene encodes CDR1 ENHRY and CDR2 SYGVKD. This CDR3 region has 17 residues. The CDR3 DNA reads TGTGCCATCAGTCCTGAGGGGGCCGACTCTGGGGCCAACGTCCTGACTTTC. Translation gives CAISPEGADSGANVLTF.